One sample yielded the 4 T cell receptor beta chains listed below, sequenced in a study of blood T cells in healthy people across ages. With a J-beta primer mix and a sample-barcoded 5' primer, a second PCR ran about 7 to 12 cycles. MiXCR, run by TCRdb on the 5' RACE reads, gives a single entry per CDR3 protein. The sample carries around 1,900,000 distinct CDR3 sequences, 30% to 40% recorded once. What was sequenced was blood. The receptors were gathered from a human donor in good health.

The rearrangement links TRBV28 to TRBJ2-6; D gene unclear. Trimming removed 11 bases from V and 0 bases from J, with 11 bases in between. CDR1 is MDHEN, CDR2 SYDVKM, per germline. The length of the CDR3 is 14 residues. The CDR3 is CACLSGSGANVLTF. The CDR3 nucleotides read TGTGCCTGCTTGAGTGGCTCTGGGGCCAACGTCCTGACTTTC.

This clonotype occurred a few times. The chain is built from TRBV10-3 and TRBJ2-5; 10 bases agree with TRBD1. The J call may be faulty, since TRBJ2-1 better matches the DNA end. This CDR3 is 16 amino acids long. The V gene's germline CDR1 is ENHRY and CDR2 SYGVKD. The CDR3 is CAISERTGGYQETQFF. CDR3 nucleotides: TGTGCCATCAGTGAACGGACAGGGGGGTACCAAGAGACCCAGTTCTTC.

This clonotype was counted only a few times. J is TRBJ2-3 and V is TRBV7-9; 7 bases are shared with TRBD1. CDR3 length: 15 residues. Germline-derived CDR1 and CDR2 are SEHNR and FQNEAQ (reference sequence). V was clipped by 3 bases and J by 2 bases; unmatched bases: 5. The CDR3 DNA is TGTGCCAGCAGCTTGGGGACAGAATACACAGATACGCAGTATTTT. It specifies CASSLGTEYTDTQYF.

The chain combines TRBV29-1 with TRBJ1-2; a possible D gene is TRBD1 (5 bases). CDR1 and CDR2 from the germline V gene are SQVTM and ANQGSEA. The CDR3 is 12 residues long. V shed 7 bases and J shed 3 bases, with 12 bases lying between them. Here the CDR3 DNA reads TGCAGCGCCCCGCTGGGGCACTATGGCTACACCTTC. Translation: CSAPLGHYGYTF.